There are a few counts of the clone carrying this T cell receptor beta chain. Its antigen is currently unknown. The data originate from a study of CD8+CD57+ T cells in acquired aplastic anemia. Study findings and constraints: The CD8+ Simpson's diversity of patients and controls was not significantly different.

Looked up from germline, CDR1 is ENHRY and CDR2 is SYGVKD. V lost 10 bases to trimming and J lost 0 bases; unmatched junction nucleotides: 8. The CDR3 totals 14 residues. Both TCR beta VDJ combination and CDR3 sequence profiling were carried out. Genomic DNA was the template for this profiling. One entry per CDR3 protein, called by TCRdb with MiXCR from the reads. Among about 170,000 distinct CDR3 sequences listed, just under 65% were seen once. The sample consisted of sorted CD4+, CD8+, or CD8+CD57+ T cells (not recorded which) from PBMCs. The V gene is TRBV10-3, the J gene TRBJ2-7; 8 nucleotides line up with TRBD1. The receptor's source is a human donor in good health. CDR3 sequence (DNA): TGTGCCACCCATAGGGACAGGACCTCCTACGAGCAGTACTTC. As protein: CATHRDRTSYEQYF.